A selection of T cell receptor beta chains follows, all from one sample in a study of beta chain features in type 1 diabetes. Assay: immunoSEQ multiplex PCR; the TCRdb copy retains only in-frame clones and omits some. Of over 650,000 clones listed, over 12% are singletons. Sequenced: naive CD4+ T cells from blood. These receptors were obtained from a man between 18 and 29 years old with type 1 diabetes. The CDR3 runs from the conserved cysteine through the conserved F or W. The order of the fields is CDR3 length, V gene, D gene, J gene, clone size, CDR3 protein, CDR3 DNA. A D gene is named only where the DNA matches it firmly. Some rows mark clone size as missing; the rest say once, few, many or name a class of expanded clone.

14	TRBV25-1	-	TRBJ1-3	few	CASSEYSTGRTIYF	TGTGCCAGCAGTGAATATTCGACAGGCCGCACCATATATTTT
14	TRBV6-5	-	TRBJ1-2	-	CASSYGNRAYGYTF	TGTGCCAGCAGTTACGGGAACAGGGCTTATGGCTACACCTTC
17	TRBV28	TRBD1	TRBJ1-1	few	CASSFEGQGFLNTEAFF	TGTGCCAGCAGTTTTGAAGGACAGGGCTTCCTGAACACTGAAGCTTTCTTT
13	TRBV28	-	TRBJ1-2	-	CASSPGQSYGYTF	TGTGCCAGCAGTCCAGGACAGAGCTATGGCTACACCTTC
15	TRBV4-1	-	TRBJ1-4	-	CASSQVQRYNEKLFF	TGCGCCAGCAGCCAAGTCCAAAGATATAATGAAAAACTGTTTTTT
14	TRBV4-1	TRBD1	TRBJ2-7	-	CASSPTGYSYEQYF	TGCGCCAGCAGCCCGACAGGGTACTCCTACGAGCAGTACTTC
15	TRBV7-9	-	TRBJ2-6	-	CASSYRVAGANVLTF	TGTGCCAGCAGCTACAGGGTAGCTGGGGCCAACGTCCTGACTTTC
14	TRBV4-2	-	TRBJ1-1	-	CASSLEGGNTEAFF	TGTGCCAGCAGCCTCGAAGGGGGAAACACTGAAGCTTTCTTT
14	TRBV7-6	TRBD1	TRBJ1-1	few	CASSFLRQGPEAFF	TGTGCCAGCAGCTTTCTCCGACAGGGACCTGAAGCTTTCTTT
15	TRBV21-1	-	TRBJ2-5	-	CASSTRLAAAETQYF	TGTGCCAGCAGCACCAGACTAGCGGCAGCAGAGACCCAGTACTTC
16	TRBV7-2	TRBD1	TRBJ2-2	few	CASSRDRVSNTGELFF	TGTGCCAGCAGCCGGGACAGGGTGTCGAACACCGGGGAGCTGTTTTTT